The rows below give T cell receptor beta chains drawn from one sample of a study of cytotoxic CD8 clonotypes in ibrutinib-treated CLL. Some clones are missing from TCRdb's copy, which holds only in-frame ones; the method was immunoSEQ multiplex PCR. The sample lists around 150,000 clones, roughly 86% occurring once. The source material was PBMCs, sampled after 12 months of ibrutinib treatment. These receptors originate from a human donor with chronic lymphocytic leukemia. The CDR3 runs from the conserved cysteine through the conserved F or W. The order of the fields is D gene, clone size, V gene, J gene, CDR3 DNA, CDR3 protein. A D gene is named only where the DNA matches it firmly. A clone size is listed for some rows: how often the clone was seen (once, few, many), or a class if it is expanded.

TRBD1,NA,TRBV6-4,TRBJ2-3,TGTGCCAGCAAGGGGGCGAACGGGGATACGCAGTATTTT,CASKGANGDTQYF
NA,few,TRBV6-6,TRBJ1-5,TGTGCCAGCAGTTACTCGTCCAGTACCAATCAGCCCCAGCATTTT,CASSYSSSTNQPQHF
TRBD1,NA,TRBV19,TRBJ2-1,TGTGCCAGTAGTCCCAGGACAGGGGGTTACAATGAGCAGTTCTTC,CASSPRTGGYNEQFF
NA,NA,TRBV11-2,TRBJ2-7,TGTGCCAGCAGCAGAACTACGGCTGGGTCCTACGAGCAGTACTTC,CASSRTTAGSYEQYF
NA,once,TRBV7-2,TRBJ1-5,TGTGCCAGCACCGTTCTTGCAGGCAATCAGCCCCAGCATTTT,CASTVLAGNQPQHF
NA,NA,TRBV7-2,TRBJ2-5,TGTGCCAGCAGCTTAGGGCCGTTAGTACAAGAGACCCAGTACTTC,CASSLGPLVQETQYF
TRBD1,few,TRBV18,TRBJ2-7,TGTGCCAGCTCACCCGGGACAGGAGCCTACGAGCAGTACTTC,CASSPGTGAYEQYF
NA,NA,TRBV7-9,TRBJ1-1,TGTGCCAGCAGCTTACGATATGGCACTGAAGCTTTCTTT,CASSLRYGTEAFF
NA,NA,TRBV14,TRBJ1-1,TGTGCCAGCAGCCCACAGGGGAACACTGAAGCTTTCTTT,CASSPQGNTEAFF
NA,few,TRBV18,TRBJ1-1,TGTGCCAGCTCTGTCGACAATCGCGGCACTGAAGCTTTCTTT,CASSVDNRGTEAFF
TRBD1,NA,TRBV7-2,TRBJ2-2,TGTGCCAGCAGCTTTTGGACAGGGGGGACCGGGGAGCTGTTTTTT,CASSFWTGGTGELFF
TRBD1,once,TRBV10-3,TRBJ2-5,TGTGCCATCAGTGGGACGGACAGGGATGTTAGGACCCAGTACTTC,CAISGTDRDVRTQYF
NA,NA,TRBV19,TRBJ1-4,TGTGCCAGTAGCGACCCCGGGTCACCAAATGAAAAACTGTTTTTT,CASSDPGSPNEKLFF
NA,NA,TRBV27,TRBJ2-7,TGTGCCGTTGGGGGAGTGGTGGCCTACGAGCAGTACTTC,CAVGGVVAYEQYF
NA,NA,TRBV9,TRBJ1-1,TGTGCCAGCAGCGCCTACTCGGCCCCCGACACAGGGAACACTGAAGCTTTCTTT,CASSAYSAPDTGNTEAFF
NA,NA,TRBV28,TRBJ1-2,TGTGCCAGCAGTTTAGGGGCAGGGGCCAGCAGGTATGGCTACACCTTC,CASSLGAGASRYGYTF
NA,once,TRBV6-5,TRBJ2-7,TGTGCCAGCAGAACCGGTGGGCAGGGTGGAACCGAGCAGTACTTC,CASRTGGQGGTEQYF
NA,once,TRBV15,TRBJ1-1,TGTGCCACCACCCCGGTCCGGCAGGGAGCTGAAGCTTTCTTT,CATTPVRQGAEAFF
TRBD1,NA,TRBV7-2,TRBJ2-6,TGTGCCAGCAGCACCCAGGGGGCTGGGGCCAACGTCCTGACTTTC,CASSTQGAGANVLTF
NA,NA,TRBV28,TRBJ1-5,TGTGCCAGCAGTTGGTGGGAGTATAGCAATCAGCCCCAGCATTTT,CASSWWEYSNQPQHF
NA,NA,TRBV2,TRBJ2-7,TGTGCCAGCAGTGTAGGTCCATCGGGGCAGTACTTC,CASSVGPSGQYF
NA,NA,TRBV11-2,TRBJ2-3,TGTGCCAGCAGCCGACTAGGGTCGACCACAGATACGCAGTATTTT,CASSRLGSTTDTQYF
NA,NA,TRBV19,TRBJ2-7,TGTGCCAGTAGTATTGGACCGAGCGAGCAGTACTTC,CASSIGPSEQYF
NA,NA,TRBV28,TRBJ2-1,TGTGCCAGCAGTCCTCAGCGGAATTACAATGAGCAGTTCTTC,CASSPQRNYNEQFF
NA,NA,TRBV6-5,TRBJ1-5,TGTGCCAGCAGTTACTCGTCCAGTACCAATCAGCCCCAGCATTTT,CASSYSSSTNQPQHF
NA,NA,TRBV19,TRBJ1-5,TGTGCCAGTAGTATGAACAGCAATCAGCCCCAGCATTTT,CASSMNSNQPQHF